These 28 T cell receptor beta chains were sequenced from one sample in a study of blood T cell repertoires in COVID-19. Produced via immunoSEQ multiplex PCR; TCRdb's table is partial and in-frame only. Of about 100,000 clones listed, 70% to 90% are singletons. Source material: peripheral blood. These receptor sequences come from a man between 50 and 59 years old with active or convalescent COVID-19.

This sequence joins TRBV27 and TRBJ2-4; D not resolved. The CDR3 spans 13 residues. Germline CDR1 and CDR2: MNHEY and SMNVEV (reference sequence). With 8 bases removed from V and 7 bases from J, the gap between germline ends came to 15 bases. CDR3 sequence reads: CASASGRWNIQYF. CDR3 nucleotide sequence: TGTGCCAGCGCATCTGGTCGGTGGAACATTCAGTACTTC.

This chain joins TRBV6-5 and TRBJ2-5; D possibly corresponds to TRBD2 (5 bases). Germline lookup yields CDR1 MNHEY and CDR2 SVGAGI. The CDR3 has 15 residues. Trimming removed 5 bases from V and 5 bases from J, with 18 bases in between. The CDR3 DNA is TGTGCCAGCAGTACATTTTGGGCCCGCGGGGAGACCCAGTACTTC. This translates into CASSTFWARGETQYF.

V is TRBV18 and J is TRBJ2-1, with 9 positions matching TRBD2. Losses at the gene ends were 1 base for V and 0 bases for J; bases not matched to a gene: 10. In germline, CDR1 is KGHSH, CDR2 LQKENI. The CDR3 spans 19 residues. The CDR3 region is CASSPRALISGSSYNEQFF. CDR3 coding DNA: TGTGCCAGCTCACCACGGGCACTTATTAGCGGGAGCTCCTACAATGAGCAGTTCTTC. Supplemented by reference TRBV18 and TRBJ2-1, the full variable domain reads NAGVMQNPRHLVRRRGQEARLRCSPMKGHSHVYWYRQLPEEGLKFMVYLQKENIIDESGMPKERFSAEFPKEGPSILRIQQVVRGDSAAYFCASSPRALISGSSYNEQFFGPGTRLTVL.

This chain uses TRBV19 with TRBJ2-5; 8 bases are a match to TRBD2. J gave up 3 bases and V 6 bases, and 6 bases lay outside the gene matches. This CDR3 region has 14 residues. From germline, CDR1 is LNHDA and CDR2 SQIVND (reference sequence). CDR3 sequence reads: CASSAGGRKETQYF. The DNA of the CDR3 is TGTGCCAGTAGCGCGGGAGGCCGTAAAGAGACCCAGTACTTC.

V and J are TRBV18 and TRBJ2-7; 7 bases fit TRBD1. Losses at the gene ends were 4 bases for V and 4 bases for J; bases not matched to a gene: 4. Germline CDR1 and CDR2: KGHSH and LQKENI. This CDR3 is built from 13 residues. DNA of the CDR3: TGTGCCAGCTCACAGGGGGCGCGGTACGAGCAGTACTTC. This translates into CASSQGARYEQYF.

The chain couples TRBV2 to TRBJ2-2; D not resolved. V was cut by 6 bases and J by 3 bases, with 5 bases left in between. CDR1 is SNHLY and CDR2 is FYNNEI in the germline V gene. The CDR3 sequence is 12 residues long. CDR3 DNA sequence: TGTGCCAGCAGGGGCGACACCGGGGAGCTGTTTTTT. This translates into CASRGDTGELFF.

V and J are TRBV2 and TRBJ2-7; 9 bases fit TRBD2. Trimming took 3 bases from V and 7 from J; bases not matched to a gene: 16. This CDR3 region has 17 residues. Per germline, CDR1 SNHLY and CDR2 FYNNEI. CDR3 residues: CASSDPGSAGGAWEQYF. The CDR3 DNA reads TGTGCCAGCAGTGACCCCGGGTCGGCGGGAGGGGCCTGGGAGCAGTACTTC.

The V and J genes are TRBV7-6 and TRBJ1-4, with D possibly TRBD1 on 6 matching bases. The CDR3 runs to 17 residues. Trimming pared 5 bases from V and 7 bases from J, leaving 23 bases between. The germline CDR1 and CDR2 sequences are SGHVS and FNYEAQ. CDR3 nucleotide sequence: TGTGCCAGCAGCAAACGCCCCGGACAGCACAGCAGTGAAAAACTGTTTTTT. Protein product: CASSKRPGQHSSEKLFF.

This chain connects TRBV18 to TRBJ1-2; 10 bases line up with TRBD1. The V and J ends lost 3 bases and 8 bases, in that order; junction bases with no gene match: 9. CDR3 length equals 15 residues. In germline, CDR1 is KGHSH, CDR2 LQKENI. In nucleotides, the CDR3 is TGTGCCAGCTCACCCCGTCAGGGACAGGGGAAGGGCTACACCTTC. Protein product: CASSPRQGQGKGYTF.

J is TRBJ2-5 and V is TRBV24-1, with D possibly matching TRBD1 (6 bases). This CDR3 has 17 residues. The V gene's germline CDR1 is KGHDR and CDR2 SFDVKD. V was trimmed by 1 base and J by 2 bases, leaving 16 bases between them. CDR3 nucleotides: TGTGCCACCAGTGATTTCTCAGGGGCGCTTAGGCAAGAGACCCAGTACTTC. Encoded protein: CATSDFSGALRQETQYF.

The V and J genes are TRBV6-1 and TRBJ2-3, with D maybe TRBD1 (5 bases). V gave up 3 bases and J gave up 1 base, with 8 bases separating them. The CDR3 has 14 amino acids. The germline V gene encodes CDR1 MNHNS and CDR2 SASEGT. The CDR3 nucleotides are TGTGCCAGCAGTGATGGGGCAGGCACAGATACGCAGTATTTT. Translation: CASSDGAGTDTQYF.

This chain's CDR3 is CASSLDRYEAFF. CDR3 coding DNA: TGTGCCAGCAGCTTAGACAGATATGAAGCTTTCTTT. V and J are TRBV7-2 and TRBJ1-1; D gene unclear. V gave up 1 base and J gave up 7 bases, with 7 bases separating them. CDR3 length: 12 residues. The V gene's germline CDR1 is SGHTA and CDR2 FQGNSA.

The rearrangement links TRBV11-2 to TRBJ2-2, with TRBD2 as a possible D gene (5 bases). Trimming left V 5 bases short and J 5 bases short, with 15 bases between. This CDR3 contains 15 residues. In germline, CDR1 is SGHAT, CDR2 FQNNGV. CDR3 DNA: TGTGCCAGCAGCCCATCCGGGCGAGGGACCGGGGAGCTGTTTTTT. This translates into CASSPSGRGTGELFF.

V usage is TRBV9 and J usage is TRBJ1-2, with D tentatively TRBD1 (6 bases). Germline V CDR1 and CDR2: SGDLS, YYNGEE. The CDR3 length is 13 residues. V was cut by 3 bases and J by 13 bases, with 19 bases left in between. As DNA, the CDR3 is TGTGCCAGCAGCGCACTTTCTACAGGGACATCCACCTTC. Translating it yields CASSALSTGTSTF. Complete variable domain (other parts from reference TRBV9 and TRBJ1-2): DSGVTQTPKHLITATGQRVTLRCSPRSGDLSVYWYQQSLDQGLQFLIQYYNGEERAKGNILERFSAQQFPDLHSELNLSSLELGDSALYFCASSALSTGTSTFGSGTRLTVV.

This clone showed up just once. The V call is TRBV7-2, the J call TRBJ1-5, with D perhaps TRBD1 (5 bases). Between the trimmed V and J ends, which lost 5 bases and 3 bases, there was a span of 8 bases. This CDR3 has 13 residues. Looked up from germline, CDR1 is SGHTA and CDR2 is FQGNSA. CDR3 nucleotides: TGTGCCAGCAGCCCGACAGTCAATCAGCCCCAGCATTTT. Translated: CASSPTVNQPQHF. Variable domain in full (rest from reference TRBV7-2 and TRBJ1-5): GAGVSQSPSNKVTEKGKDVELRCDPISGHTALYWYRQSLGQGLEFLIYFQGNSAPDKSGLPSDRFSAERTGGSVSTLTIQRTQQEDSAVYLCASSPTVNQPQHFGDGTRLSIL.

CDR3 in amino acids: CASSKESPEDQPQHF. The CDR3 DNA sequence: TGTGCCAGCAGCAAAGAGTCTCCAGAAGATCAGCCCCAGCATTTT. V usage is TRBV21-1 and J usage is TRBJ1-5; TRBD1 was called by the table and not checked on the DNA. TRBV21-1 is a pseudogene segment. CDR3 length equals 15 residues.

J is TRBJ1-5 and V is TRBV2, with TRBD1 matching over 10 bases. V gave up 7 bases and J gave up 2 bases; unmatched junction bases: 2. The length of the CDR3 is 14 residues. Germline CDR1 SNHLY, CDR2 FYNNEI. The CDR3, as DNA: TGTGCCAGCAATGGACAGGGGGGCAATCAGCCCCAGCATTTT. Its protein is CASNGQGGNQPQHF.

The J gene is TRBJ2-1, the V gene TRBV3-1 (or the pseudogene TRBV3-2); TRBD1 is a possible D gene (7 bases). Germline assignment: CDR1 LGHDT and CDR2 YNNKEL (reference sequence). This CDR3 is built from 13 residues. Trimming stripped 8 bases from V and 14 bases from J, with 22 bases between. The CDR3 bases are TGTGCCAGCTCCCCGAACCGCAGGGGGGCGAAGTTCTTC. The encoded protein is CASSPNRRGAKFF.

This chain connects TRBV7-8 to TRBJ1-5; TRBD1 is a possible D gene (6 bases). Trimming removed 1 base from V and 9 bases from J, with 13 bases in between. There are 14 residues in the CDR3. Germline V gives CDR1 SGHVS, CDR2 FQNEAQ. CDR3 sequence: CASSLVEGGRPQHF. CDR3 nucleotides: TGTGCCAGCAGCTTAGTGGAAGGGGGTCGGCCCCAGCATTTT. The complete variable domain, with remaining parts taken from reference TRBV7-8 and TRBJ1-5, reads GAGVSQSPRYKVAKRGQDVALRCDPISGHVSLFWYQQALGQGPEFLTYFQNEAQLDKSGLPSDRFFAERPEGSVSTLKIQRTQQEDSAVYLCASSLVEGGRPQHFGDGTRLSIL.

The CDR3: CASSLVEFQETQYF. DNA of the CDR3: TGTGCCAGCAGCTTAGTTGAGTTCCAAGAGACCCAGTACTTC. The chain has TRBV7-8 and TRBJ2-5; D not resolved. The CDR3 length is 14 residues. Germline V gene lookup returns CDR1 SGHVS and CDR2 FQNEAQ. V lost 1 base and J lost 1, with 7 bases in between.

The chain links TRBV11-3 to TRBJ2-2; possible D gene TRBD1, 5 bases. Germline values: CDR1 SGHNT, CDR2 YENEEA. CDR3 size: 14 residues. The V end lost 3 bases, the J end lost 5 bases, and 10 bases lay between the germline ends. CDR3 protein: CASSLARATGELFF. As DNA, the CDR3 is TGTGCCAGCAGCTTGGCCAGGGCTACCGGGGAGCTGTTTTTT.

The CDR3, as DNA: TGCAGTGCTAGTCCCTTGTCAAGCGGGGGAAACAATGAGCAGTTCTTC. This sequence encodes CSASPLSSGGNNEQFF. This chain links TRBV20-1 with TRBJ2-1; 8 bases map to TRBD2. J gave up 5 bases and V 3 bases, and 12 bases lay outside the gene matches. From germline, CDR1 is DFQATT and CDR2 SNEGSKA (reference sequence). The CDR3 runs 16 residues.

The chain carries TRBV12-2 and TRBJ2-1; the table assigns TRBD1, which was not confirmed against the DNA. TRBV12-2 is described as a pseudogene. CDR3 length: 15 residues. The CDR3 DNA follows: TGTGCAAGTCGCCCCCGAATAAGGGGCTACAATGAGCAGTTCTTC. Residues: CASRPRIRGYNEQFF.

J is TRBJ1-4 and V is TRBV5-1; D may be TRBD1 (5 bases). The CDR3 covers 14 residues. V gave up 0 bases and J gave up 7 bases, with 10 bases separating them. CDR1 is SGHRS, CDR2 YFSETQ, per germline. CDR3 in DNA: TGCGCCAGCAGCTTGGCGGGGGGTGGTGAAAAACTGTTTTTT. Translated: CASSLAGGGEKLFF.

The chain uses TRBV6-5 and TRBJ1-1; no firm D call. Germline V lookup: CDR1 MNHEY, CDR2 SVGAGI. The CDR3 extends over 14 amino acids. Trimming shortened V by 1 base and J by 1 base, and 7 bases separated the two germline ends. CDR3 sequence: CASSYLEGNTEAFF. CDR3 in DNA: TGTGCCAGCAGTTACTTGGAGGGGAACACTGAAGCTTTCTTT.

The chain carries TRBV7-2 and TRBJ2-3; perhaps TRBD2 as D (6 bases). The CDR3 has 13 residues. The ends were cut back, 5 bases at V and 4 bases at J, with 10 bases in the middle. CDR1 is SGHTA, CDR2 FQGNSA, per germline. The CDR3 region has the DNA TGTGCCAGCAGCGGTAGGGAGGCAGATACGCAGTATTTT. Encoded protein: CASSGREADTQYF.

The chain employs TRBV24-1 and TRBJ2-2; 7 bases line up with TRBD1. CDR1 is KGHDR, CDR2 SFDVKD, per germline. The CDR3 extends over 14 amino acids. After removal of 7 bases from V and 7 bases from J, the junction contained 8 bases not matched to a gene. The CDR3, as DNA: TGTGCCACCAGATCCCCAGGGGGTATCGGGGAGCTGTTTTTT. This gives the protein CATRSPGGIGELFF.

The chain combines TRBV6-5 with TRBJ1-4, with a weak D call TRBD1 (5 bases). CDR3 size: 14 residues. The germline gives CDR1 MNHEY, CDR2 SVGAGI. Between the trimmed V and J ends, which lost 2 bases and 3 bases, there was a span of 7 bases. The CDR3 nucleotides are TGTGCCAGCAGTTACAGGGGTCCTAATGAAAAACTGTTTTTT. Its translation: CASSYRGPNEKLFF.